A selection of T cell receptor beta chains follows, all from one sample in a study of cytomegalovirus exposure and HLA in healthy donors. Assay: immunoSEQ multiplex PCR; the TCRdb copy retains only in-frame clones and omits some. Found here are about 170,000 clones, about 89% of them singletons; the top ten hold less than 3.5%. Input material: PBMCs. These receptors originate from a young man in good health and CMV-seropositive. CDR3s include the opening cysteine and the closing phenylalanine or tryptophan. The D gene is left open where the match is weak. A row's size may be missing; if present it is once, few, many or a size class.

clone size	J gene	D gene	V gene	CDR3 DNA	CDR3 protein
.	TRBJ2-5	TRBD2	TRBV6-5	TGTGCCAGCATCGGGACTAGCGGGAGCAGAGAGACCCAGTACTTC	CASIGTSGSRETQYF
.	TRBJ2-3	.	TRBV10-3	TGTGCCATCAGCCCCGGAGTCGATACGCAGTATTTT	CAISPGVDTQYF
.	TRBJ2-3	.	TRBV11-2	TGTGCCAGCAGCTTAGAGTGGGAGACAGATACGCAGTATTTT	CASSLEWETDTQYF
once	TRBJ1-1	.	TRBV6-1	TGTGCCAGCATTCGACCCTCGGGACACCATGCTTTCTTT	CASIRPSGHHAFF
.	TRBJ2-7	TRBD1	TRBV5-1	TGCGCCAGCAGGATTTCTACAGGGGGTGTATACGAGCAGTACTTC	CASRISTGGVYEQYF
.	TRBJ1-3	.	TRBV5-1	TGCGCCTTTCCGAGGGGGGGGCTCGGAAACACCATATATTTT	CAFPRGGLGNTIYF
.	TRBJ2-2	.	TRBV5-1	TGCGCCAGCAGCATGGACCCAAGCAACACCGGGGAGCTGTTTTTT	CASSMDPSNTGELFF
.	TRBJ2-2	TRBD2	TRBV9	TGTGCCAGTGCAGCGGGGGGGCTAAACACCGGGGAGCTGTTTTTT	CASAAGGLNTGELFF
.	TRBJ1-4	.	TRBV7-3	TGTGCCAGCAGCTTAATAGGAGACCTGTTTTTT	CASSLIGDLFF
few	TRBJ1-2	.	TRBV9	TGTGCCAGCAGAGACGCCAGGGTGTGGGGCTACACCTTC	CASRDARVWGYTF
.	TRBJ2-7	TRBD2	TRBV27	TGTGCCAGCCGGCTAGCGGGAGGGGCCGAGCAGTACTTC	CASRLAGGAEQYF
few	TRBJ2-1	.	TRBV29-1	TGCAGCGTTGAGTCGGGGTTCGATGAGCAGTTCTTC	CSVESGFDEQFF
many	TRBJ1-2	.	TRBV4-2	TGTGCCAGCAGCCTTAGAAGACAGGCGGCGGGTGGCTACACCTTC	CASSLRRQAAGGYTF
.	TRBJ1-5	TRBD1	TRBV30	TGTGCCTGGAGTGTCGGTAAGGGGGCCGGGCAGCCCCAGCATTTT	CAWSVGKGAGQPQHF
.	TRBJ2-1	TRBD1	TRBV5-1	TGCGCCAGCAGACTAACAGGGGGCGTCCACAATGAGCAGTTCTTC	CASRLTGGVHNEQFF
.	TRBJ1-1	.	TRBV6-5	TGTGCCAGCAGTTACGTTTTGTGGGCTAGCGAAGCTTTCTTT	CASSYVLWASEAFF
.	TRBJ1-2	TRBD1	TRBV9	TGTGCCAGCAGCGTAGCAGGGGGCCTAAACTATGGCTACACCTTC	CASSVAGGLNYGYTF
.	TRBJ2-2	.	TRBV7-3	TGTGCCAGCAGCTTAGTGGGCAGCCAGGAGCTGTTTTTT	CASSLVGSQELFF
.	TRBJ2-5	TRBD1	TRBV6-1	TGTGCCAGCAGTGGACCGACAGGGCTCTACCAAGAGACCCAGTACTTC	CASSGPTGLYQETQYF
.	TRBJ2-1	TRBD2	TRBV5-1	TGCGCCAGCAGCATCCCGTCGGGGCGGGGGGGCATAGGGTCCTACAATGAGCAGTTCTTC	CASSIPSGRGGIGSYNEQFF
.	TRBJ1-6	.	TRBV7-2	TGTGCCAGCAGCCATCCTAAGGGGAGGGGGACTTCACCCCTCCACTTT	CASSHPKGRGTSPLHF
.	TRBJ2-1	TRBD2	TRBV5-1	TGCGCCAGCAGCGAAACTAGCGGGAGTAGGAATGAGCAGTTCTTC	CASSETSGSRNEQFF
few	TRBJ1-2	.	TRBV5-4	TGTGCCAGCAGCTCAACAGGGTCCAATGGCTACACCTTC	CASSSTGSNGYTF
.	TRBJ2-2	TRBD2	TRBV9	TGTGCCAGCAGTGCGACTAGCGGAGTCACCGGGGAGCTGTTTTTT	CASSATSGVTGELFF
.	TRBJ2-5	.	TRBV9	TGTGCCAGCAGCGTAGGACGGAACAGGGAGATCCAAGAGACCCAGTACTTC	CASSVGRNREIQETQYF
.	TRBJ1-2	.	TRBV28	TGTGCCAGCAGCGTGCTCTGGGCAGCCTATGGCTACACCTTC	CASSVLWAAYGYTF
.	TRBJ2-5	TRBD1	TRBV10-3	TGTGCCATCAGGGACAGGGGACAAGAGACCCAGTACTTC	CAIRDRGQETQYF
.	TRBJ2-7	TRBD2	TRBV7-9	TGTGCCAGCAGCGGGAGGGCAGGGAAAACCCACGAGCAGTACTTC	CASSGRAGKTHEQYF
.	TRBJ2-1	TRBD2	TRBV28	TGTGCCAGCAGCTCTAGCGGGAGCTCCTACAATGAGCAGTTCTTC	CASSSSGSSYNEQFF
.	TRBJ2-1	TRBD2	TRBV7-9	TGTGCCAGCAGCTTAGCGGGCGGGGGGAGGAATGAGCAGTTCTTC	CASSLAGGGRNEQFF
.	TRBJ1-2	TRBD1	TRBV5-4	TGTGCCAGCAGCTTCGGCGGGACAGCTAACTATGGCTACACCTTC	CASSFGGTANYGYTF
.	TRBJ1-2	.	TRBV2	TGTGCCAGCAGTTCAGGGGTTGGGGAATATGGCTACACCTTC	CASSSGVGEYGYTF
.	TRBJ2-1	.	TRBV27	TGTGCCAGCAGCCAAACCTACAATGAGCAGTTCTTC	CASSQTYNEQFF
.	TRBJ2-7	TRBD2	TRBV5-1	TGCGCCAGCAGCTACACCTCTAGCGGGAGCTACGAGCAGTACTTC	CASSYTSSGSYEQYF
.	TRBJ2-7	TRBD1	TRBV6-5	TGTGCCAGCAGATCGACAGGGGGCTCCTACGAGCAGTACTTC	CASRSTGGSYEQYF
.	TRBJ2-3	.	TRBV7-2	TGTGCCAGCAGCTTAGGTTCAGGGGTCGCAGATACGCAGTATTTT	CASSLGSGVADTQYF
.	TRBJ1-4	.	TRBV27	TGTGCCAGCAGTTTGGGGGGGCCGGGGGAAAAACTGTTTTTT	CASSLGGPGEKLFF
.	TRBJ2-1	.	TRBV5-6	TGTGCCAGCAGCTCCGGGACTCACAATGAGCAGTTCTTC	CASSSGTHNEQFF
.	TRBJ2-7	TRBD1	TRBV18	TGTGCCAGCTCAGTCAATCAGGGGGCAGGCTACGAGCAGTACTTC	CASSVNQGAGYEQYF
.	TRBJ2-5	.	TRBV7-2	TGTGCCAGCAGCTTAACTCCGGGTGAGACCCAGTACTTC	CASSLTPGETQYF
.	TRBJ1-4	.	TRBV4-3	TGCGCCAGCAGCCCGGAGGGTGGCGAAAAACTGTTTTTT	CASSPEGGEKLFF
few	TRBJ1-6	TRBD1	TRBV30	TGTGCCTGGAGCAGCCGGACAGGGGAAAAGTCACCCCTCCACTTT	CAWSSRTGEKSPLHF
.	TRBJ1-2	.	TRBV27	TGTGCCAGCAGTTCCCGAAGGGAGGGGTATAACTATGGCTACACCTTC	CASSSRREGYNYGYTF
.	TRBJ1-5	.	TRBV6-5	TGTGCCAGCAGTCACCCGGATCAGCCCCAGCATTTT	CASSHPDQPQHF
.	TRBJ2-1	TRBD2	TRBV10-1	TGCGCCAGCAGACTAGCGGGAGGGTACAATGAGCAGTTCTTC	CASRLAGGYNEQFF
.	TRBJ2-2	TRBD1	TRBV5-6	TGTGCCAGCAGAGGTCCCAGGGGGATAACCGGGGAGCTGTTTTTT	CASRGPRGITGELFF
.	TRBJ2-2	TRBD2	TRBV7-3	TGTGCCAGCAGCTTAAGTCCCAGCGGGGGTCCAAACACCGGGGAGCTGTTTTTT	CASSLSPSGGPNTGELFF
.	TRBJ2-7	.	TRBV5-6	TGTGCCAGCAGCTTGGGTCAGGGCCCCTACGAGCAGTACTTC	CASSLGQGPYEQYF
.	TRBJ1-1	.	TRBV7-2	TGTGCCAGCAGCTTACAGTCGCGGAAGCCTGAAGCTTTCTTT	CASSLQSRKPEAFF
.	TRBJ2-7	TRBD1	TRBV7-3	TGTGCCAGCAGCTTCCCGGACAGGGGGGACGAGCAGTACTTC	CASSFPDRGDEQYF
.	TRBJ2-5	TRBD1	TRBV7-7	TGTGCTAGCAGCTTAGGGGGCTCCCTTCAAGAGACCCAGTACTTC	CASSLGGSLQETQYF
.	TRBJ2-7	TRBD1	TRBV7-2	TGTGCCAGCGGAACCCGGGACAGTTTCCACGAGCAGTACTTC	CASGTRDSFHEQYF
.	TRBJ1-1	.	TRBV7-2	TGTGCCAGCAGCTTACGAGAAACTGAAGCTTTCTTT	CASSLRETEAFF
.	TRBJ2-1	TRBD2	TRBV9	TGTGCCAGCAGTTTCGGAGCGGGGGGGCATTGGGATGAGCAGTTCTTC	CASSFGAGGHWDEQFF
.	TRBJ1-1	.	TRBV20-1	TGCAGTGCTAGCTCTCCTTTCTTT	CSASSPFF